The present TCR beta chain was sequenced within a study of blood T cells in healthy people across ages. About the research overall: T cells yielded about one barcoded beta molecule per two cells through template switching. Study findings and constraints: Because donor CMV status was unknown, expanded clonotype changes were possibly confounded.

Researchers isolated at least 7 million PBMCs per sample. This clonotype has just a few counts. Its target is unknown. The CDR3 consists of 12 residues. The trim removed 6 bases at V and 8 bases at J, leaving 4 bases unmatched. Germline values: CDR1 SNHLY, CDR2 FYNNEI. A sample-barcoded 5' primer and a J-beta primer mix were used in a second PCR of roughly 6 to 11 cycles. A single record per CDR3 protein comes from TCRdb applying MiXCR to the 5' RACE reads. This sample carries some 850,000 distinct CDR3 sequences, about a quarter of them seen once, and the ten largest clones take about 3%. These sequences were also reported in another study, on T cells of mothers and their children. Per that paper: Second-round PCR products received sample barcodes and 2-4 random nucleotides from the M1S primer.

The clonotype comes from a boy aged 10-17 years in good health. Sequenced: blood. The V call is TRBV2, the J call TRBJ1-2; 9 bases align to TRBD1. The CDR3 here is CASRQGARGYTF. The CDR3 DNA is TGTGCCAGCAGACAGGGGGCGCGGGGCTACACCTTC.